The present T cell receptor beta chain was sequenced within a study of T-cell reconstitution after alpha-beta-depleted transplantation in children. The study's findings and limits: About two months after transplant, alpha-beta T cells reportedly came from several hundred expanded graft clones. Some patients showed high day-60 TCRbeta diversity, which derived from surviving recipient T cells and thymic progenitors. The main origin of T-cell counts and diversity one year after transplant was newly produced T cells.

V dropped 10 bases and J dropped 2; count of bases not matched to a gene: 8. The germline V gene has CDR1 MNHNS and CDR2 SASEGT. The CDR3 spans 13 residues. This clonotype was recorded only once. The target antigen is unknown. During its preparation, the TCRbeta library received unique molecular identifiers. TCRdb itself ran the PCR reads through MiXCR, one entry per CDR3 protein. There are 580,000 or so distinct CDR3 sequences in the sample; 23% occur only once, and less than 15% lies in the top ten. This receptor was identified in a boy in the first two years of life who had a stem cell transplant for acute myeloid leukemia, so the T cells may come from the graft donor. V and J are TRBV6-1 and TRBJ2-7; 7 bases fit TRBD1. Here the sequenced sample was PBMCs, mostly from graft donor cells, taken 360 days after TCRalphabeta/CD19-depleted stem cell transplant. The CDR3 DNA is TGTGCCACCAGGTGGGACAGTACCTACGAGCAGTACTTC. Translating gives CATRWDSTYEQYF.